The entry below gives a single TCR beta chain sequence along with its context. Its antigen is currently unknown. Splitting of each subset's genomic DNA was done evenly across several immunoSEQ plates. Libraries were prepared by immunoSEQ multiplex PCR; TCRdb keeps only in-frame clonotypes and omits some of them. In the table there are 2 million or so clones, over 85% of which are singletons. The data are from a study of shared clonotypes between healthy human individuals. Study-level findings and limits: Larger estimated richness was generally recorded for naive subsets relative to memory subsets.

The J segment lost 8 bases and the V segment lost 5 bases, leaving 9 bases of the junction unmatched. The germline gives CDR1 SGHNT, CDR2 YYREEE (reference sequence). This CDR3 contains 15 residues. Terminally differentiated effector memory CD45RA+ cells were excluded by CCR7 positive selection of CD45RO-negative cells. The clonotype was recovered from a man aged 18-30 years in good health. Sequencing was carried out using naive CD8+ T cells sorted from blood. This rearrangement joins TRBV5-4 to TRBJ2-1, with 11 bases identical to TRBD2. This CDR3 reads CASRPTSGTSHEQFF. The CDR3 bases are TGTGCCAGCAGACCGACTAGCGGGACGTCCCATGAGCAGTTCTTC.